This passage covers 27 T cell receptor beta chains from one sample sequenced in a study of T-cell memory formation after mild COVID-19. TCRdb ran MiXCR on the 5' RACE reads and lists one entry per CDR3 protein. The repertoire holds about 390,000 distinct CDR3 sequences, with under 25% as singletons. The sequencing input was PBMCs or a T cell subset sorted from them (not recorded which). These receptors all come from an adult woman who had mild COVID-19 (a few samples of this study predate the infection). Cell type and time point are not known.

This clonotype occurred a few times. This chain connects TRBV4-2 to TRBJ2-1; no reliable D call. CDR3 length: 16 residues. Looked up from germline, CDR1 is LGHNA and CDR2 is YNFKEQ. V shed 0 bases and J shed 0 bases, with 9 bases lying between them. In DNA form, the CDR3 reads TGTGCCAGCAGCCAAGATAGTTACAGCTCCTACAATGAGCAGTTCTTC. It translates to CASSQDSYSSYNEQFF.

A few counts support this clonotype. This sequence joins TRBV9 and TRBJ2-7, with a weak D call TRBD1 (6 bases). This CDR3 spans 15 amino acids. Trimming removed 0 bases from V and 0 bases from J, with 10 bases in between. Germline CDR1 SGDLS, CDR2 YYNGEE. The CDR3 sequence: CASSVDRDLSYEQYF. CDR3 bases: TGTGCCAGCAGCGTAGACAGGGACCTCTCCTACGAGCAGTACTTC.

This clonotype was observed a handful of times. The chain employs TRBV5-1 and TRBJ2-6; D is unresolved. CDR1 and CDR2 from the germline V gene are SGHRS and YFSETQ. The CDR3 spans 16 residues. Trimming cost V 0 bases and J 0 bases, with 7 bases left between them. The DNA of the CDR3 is TGCGCCAGCAGCTTGGCAGGCACCTCTGGGGCCAACGTCCTGACTTTC. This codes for CASSLAGTSGANVLTF. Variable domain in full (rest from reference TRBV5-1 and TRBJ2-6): KAGVTQTPRYLIKTRGQQVTLSCSPISGHRSVSWYQQTPGQGLQFLFEYFSETQRNKGNFPGRFSGRQFSNSRSEMNVSTLELGDSALYLCASSLAGTSGANVLTFGAGSRLTVL.

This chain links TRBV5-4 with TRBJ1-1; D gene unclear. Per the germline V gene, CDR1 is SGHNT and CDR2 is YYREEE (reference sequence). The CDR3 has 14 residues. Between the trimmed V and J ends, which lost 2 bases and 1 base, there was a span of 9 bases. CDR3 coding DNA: TGTGCCAGCAGCTTCTATATCCAGAACACTGAAGCTTTCTTT. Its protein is CASSFYIQNTEAFF.

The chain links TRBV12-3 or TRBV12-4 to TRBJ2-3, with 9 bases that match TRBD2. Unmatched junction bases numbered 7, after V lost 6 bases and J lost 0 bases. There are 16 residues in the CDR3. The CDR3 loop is CASSSSGALSTDTQYF. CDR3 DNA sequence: TGTGCCAGCAGCTCTAGCGGGGCTCTTAGCACAGATACGCAGTATTTT.

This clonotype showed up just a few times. CDR3 nucleotides: TGCAGTGCTAGAGATCGCGTCAAGGATACGCAGTATTTT. Translation: CSARDRVKDTQYF. The rearrangement joins TRBV20-1 to TRBJ2-3; D is unresolved. Per germline, CDR1 DFQATT and CDR2 SNEGSKA (reference sequence). V shed 0 bases and J shed 6 bases, with 10 bases lying between them. The CDR3 runs 13 residues.

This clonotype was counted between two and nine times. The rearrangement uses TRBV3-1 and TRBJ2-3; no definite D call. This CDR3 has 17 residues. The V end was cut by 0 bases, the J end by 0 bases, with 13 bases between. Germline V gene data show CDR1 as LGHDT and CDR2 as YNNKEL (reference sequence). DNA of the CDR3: TGTGCCAGCAGCCAAGAACCGCCACGCCTTAGCACAGATACGCAGTATTTT. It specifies CASSQEPPRLSTDTQYF.

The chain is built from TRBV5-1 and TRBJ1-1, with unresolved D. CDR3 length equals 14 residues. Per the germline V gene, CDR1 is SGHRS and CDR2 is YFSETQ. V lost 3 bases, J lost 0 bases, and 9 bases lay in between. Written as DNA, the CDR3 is TGCGCCAGCAGCTCCCGAGGAGTGAACACTGAAGCTTTCTTT. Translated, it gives CASSSRGVNTEAFF. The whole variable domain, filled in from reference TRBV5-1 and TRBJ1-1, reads KAGVTQTPRYLIKTRGQQVTLSCSPISGHRSVSWYQQTPGQGLQFLFEYFSETQRNKGNFPGRFSGRQFSNSRSEMNVSTLELGDSALYLCASSSRGVNTEAFFGQGTRLTVV.

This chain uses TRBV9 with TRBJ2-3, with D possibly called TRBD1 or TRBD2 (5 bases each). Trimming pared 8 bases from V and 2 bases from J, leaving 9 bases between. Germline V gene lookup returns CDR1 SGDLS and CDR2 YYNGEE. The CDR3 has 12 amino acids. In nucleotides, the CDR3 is TGTGCCAGTGGGGGTTTCACAGATACGCAGTATTTT. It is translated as CASGGFTDTQYF.

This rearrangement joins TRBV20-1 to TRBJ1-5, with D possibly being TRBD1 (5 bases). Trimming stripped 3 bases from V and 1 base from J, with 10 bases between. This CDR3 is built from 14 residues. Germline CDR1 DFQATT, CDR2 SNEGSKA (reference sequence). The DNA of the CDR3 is TGCAGTGCTAGGTCGGACATGAGCAATCAGCCCCAGCATTTT. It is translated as CSARSDMSNQPQHF.

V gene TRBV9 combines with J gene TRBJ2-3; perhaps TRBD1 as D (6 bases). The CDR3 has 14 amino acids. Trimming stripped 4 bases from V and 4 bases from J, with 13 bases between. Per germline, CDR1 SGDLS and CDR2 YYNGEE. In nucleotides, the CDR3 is TGTGCCAGCAGCTCAGGGGATAACCCAGATACGCAGTATTTT. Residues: CASSSGDNPDTQYF.

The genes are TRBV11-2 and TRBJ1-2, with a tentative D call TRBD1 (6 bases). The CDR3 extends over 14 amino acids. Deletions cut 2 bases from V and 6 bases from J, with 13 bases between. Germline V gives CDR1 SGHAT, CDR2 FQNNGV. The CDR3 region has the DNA TGTGCCAGCAGCTTACGGAAACAGGGAAATGGCTACACCTTC. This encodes CASSLRKQGNGYTF.

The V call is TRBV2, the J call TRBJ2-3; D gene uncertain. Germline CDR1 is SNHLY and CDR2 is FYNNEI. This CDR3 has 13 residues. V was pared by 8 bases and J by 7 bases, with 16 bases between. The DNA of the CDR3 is TGTGCCAGCCAGGACCCCGATCCCAATACGCAGTATTTT. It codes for CASQDPDPNTQYF.

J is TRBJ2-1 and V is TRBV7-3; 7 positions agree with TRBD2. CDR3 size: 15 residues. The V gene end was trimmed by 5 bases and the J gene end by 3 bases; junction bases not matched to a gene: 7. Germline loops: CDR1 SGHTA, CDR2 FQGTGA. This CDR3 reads CASSQGSSGYNEQFF. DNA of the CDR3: TGTGCCAGCAGCCAAGGGTCTAGCGGCTACAATGAGCAGTTCTTC.

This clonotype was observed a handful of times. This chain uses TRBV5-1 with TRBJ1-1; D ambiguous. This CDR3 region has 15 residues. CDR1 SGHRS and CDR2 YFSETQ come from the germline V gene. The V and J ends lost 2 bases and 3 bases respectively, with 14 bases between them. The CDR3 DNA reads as TGCGCCAGCAGCTTAGGGATACGATACGACACTGAAGCTTTCTTT. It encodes CASSLGIRYDTEAFF.

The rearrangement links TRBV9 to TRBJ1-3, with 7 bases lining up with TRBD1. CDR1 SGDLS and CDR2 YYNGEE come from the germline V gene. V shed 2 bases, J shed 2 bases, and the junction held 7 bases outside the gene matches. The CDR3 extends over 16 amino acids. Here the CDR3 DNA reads TGTGCCAGCAGCGTCTCCGGGACAGCGACTGGAAACACCATATATTTT. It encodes CASSVSGTATGNTIYF.

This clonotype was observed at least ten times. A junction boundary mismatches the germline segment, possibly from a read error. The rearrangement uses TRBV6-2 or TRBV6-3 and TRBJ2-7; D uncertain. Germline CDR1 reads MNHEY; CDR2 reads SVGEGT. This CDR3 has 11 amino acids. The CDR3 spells CASSDSYEQYF. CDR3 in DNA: TGTGCCAGCAGTGACTCCTACGAGCAGTACTTC.

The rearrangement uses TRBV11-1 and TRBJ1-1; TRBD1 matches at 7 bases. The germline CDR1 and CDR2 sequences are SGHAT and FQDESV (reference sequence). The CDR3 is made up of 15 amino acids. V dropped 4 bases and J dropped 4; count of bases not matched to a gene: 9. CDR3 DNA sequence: TGTGCCAGCAGCTCAAGACAGGGTTTGGGCACTGAAGCTTTCTTT. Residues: CASSSRQGLGTEAFF.

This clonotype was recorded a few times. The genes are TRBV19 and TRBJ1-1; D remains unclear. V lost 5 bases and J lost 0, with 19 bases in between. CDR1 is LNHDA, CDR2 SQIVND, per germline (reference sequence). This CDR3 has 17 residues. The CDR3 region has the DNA TGTGCCAGTAGTCCGGTTTCCGGACCGCGTTTGAACACTGAAGCTTTCTTT. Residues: CASSPVSGPRLNTEAFF.

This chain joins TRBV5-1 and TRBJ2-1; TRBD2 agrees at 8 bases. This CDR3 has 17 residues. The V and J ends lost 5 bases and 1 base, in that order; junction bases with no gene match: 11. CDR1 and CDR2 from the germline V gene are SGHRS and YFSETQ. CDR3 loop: CASSYGMGGGSYNEQFF. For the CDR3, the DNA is TGCGCCAGCAGTTATGGTATGGGCGGGGGGTCCTACAATGAGCAGTTCTTC.

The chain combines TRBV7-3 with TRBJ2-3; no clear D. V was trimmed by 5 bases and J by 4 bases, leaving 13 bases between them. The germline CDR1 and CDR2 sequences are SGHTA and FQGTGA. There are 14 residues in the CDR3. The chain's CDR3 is CASSPRPGPDTQYF. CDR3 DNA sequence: TGTGCCAGCAGCCCACGTCCGGGTCCAGATACGCAGTATTTT.

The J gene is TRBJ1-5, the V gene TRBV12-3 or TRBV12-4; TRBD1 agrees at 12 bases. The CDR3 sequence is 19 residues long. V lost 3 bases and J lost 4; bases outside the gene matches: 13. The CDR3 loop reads CASSFSGTGGIRRNQPQHF. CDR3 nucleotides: TGTGCCAGCAGTTTTTCCGGGACAGGGGGCATTCGGAGGAATCAGCCCCAGCATTTT.

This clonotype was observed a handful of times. CDR3 residues: CASRPNSGGKTDTQYF. In DNA, the CDR3 is TGTGCCAGCAGGCCTAATAGCGGGGGGAAGACAGATACGCAGTATTTT. The rearrangement uses TRBV6-9 and TRBJ2-3; 10 bases fit TRBD2. Germline values: CDR1 MNHGY, CDR2 SVAAGI. V trimming: 6 bases; J trimming: 3 bases; junction bases outside the gene matches: 9. The CDR3 has 16 amino acids.

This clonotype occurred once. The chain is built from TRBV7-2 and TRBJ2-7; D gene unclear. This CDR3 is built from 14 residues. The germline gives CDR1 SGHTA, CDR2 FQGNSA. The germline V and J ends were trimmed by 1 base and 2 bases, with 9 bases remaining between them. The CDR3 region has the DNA TGTGCCAGCAGCTTAGGCCCTCCCCCCTACGAGCAGTACTTC. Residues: CASSLGPPPYEQYF.

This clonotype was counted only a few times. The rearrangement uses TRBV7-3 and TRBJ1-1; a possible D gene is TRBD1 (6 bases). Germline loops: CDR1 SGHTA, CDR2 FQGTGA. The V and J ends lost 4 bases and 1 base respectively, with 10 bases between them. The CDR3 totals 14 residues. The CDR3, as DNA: TGTGCCAGCAGCTCACAGGGCAAGAACACTGAAGCTTTCTTT. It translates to CASSSQGKNTEAFF.

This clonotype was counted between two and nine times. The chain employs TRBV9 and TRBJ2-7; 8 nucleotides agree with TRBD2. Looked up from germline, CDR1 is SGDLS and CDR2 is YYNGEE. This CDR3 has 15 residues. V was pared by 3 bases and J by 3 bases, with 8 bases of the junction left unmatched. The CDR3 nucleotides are TGTGCCAGCAGCGCATCGAGCGGGAGAGGCTACGAGCAGTACTTC. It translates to CASSASSGRGYEQYF.

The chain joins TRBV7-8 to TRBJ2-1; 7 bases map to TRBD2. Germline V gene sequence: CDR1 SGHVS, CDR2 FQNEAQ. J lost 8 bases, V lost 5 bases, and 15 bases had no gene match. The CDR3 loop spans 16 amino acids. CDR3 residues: CASSATLRTRRDEQFF. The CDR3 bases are TGTGCCAGCAGCGCTACCCTAAGGACTAGACGCGATGAGCAGTTCTTC.